This T cell receptor (beta chain) is from a study of tumor-infiltrating lymphocytes in primary liver carcinoma. Co-extraction of RNA and DNA was performed on about 18-30 mg of unsorted bulk tissue. To note about this clonotype: Its target is not known. An end of the junction differs from the germline gene, which may be a read error.

With a constant-region primer, TCR beta cDNA was made from 450 to 650 ng of total RNA. Each TCR beta library was derived from three nested multiplex PCR rounds that employed slightly modified ARM-PCR. Forward primers for TRBV1-TRBV30 and a C-beta reverse primer served the first two PCR rounds, at about 10 cycles each. Each CDR3 protein is one row after TCRdb ran MiXCR on the multiplex PCR reads. This table holds 99,000 or so distinct CDR3 sequences, approximately 82% found once. Germline V gene data show CDR1 as SQVTM and CDR2 as ANQGSEA. The length of the CDR3 is 12 residues. Study outcomes and limitations: Only about 7.5-24% of top clones appeared in all five tumor regions.

Sequences were obtained from liver tumor tissue from sampling region 3. As to subset: tumor region T3, left-lateral pole. This receptor was identified in a man aged 35 to 55 with primary liver carcinoma and hepatitis B virus infection. The chain has TRBV29-1 and TRBJ2-7; D uncertain. The CDR3, as DNA: TGCAGCGCGGGTTGGGGTAGCCACGAACAGTACTTC. It codes for CSAGWGSHEQYF.